The rows below give T cell receptor beta chains drawn from one sample of a study of blood T cell repertoires in COVID-19. The data were produced by immunoSEQ multiplex PCR, yet TCRdb's version contains in-frame clones alone and is incomplete. Of approximately 130,000 clones in the sample, more than 70% were seen once. Sequences were obtained from peripheral blood. These receptors all come from a human donor in a cohort sampled during active COVID-19. Each CDR3 is given with its conserved first and last residue. Fields, in order: J gene, D gene, clone size, V gene, CDR3 DNA, CDR3 protein. A D gene is named only where the DNA matches it firmly. Part of the rows lack a size; the others show once, few, many or a class for expanded clones.

>TRBJ1-4|NA|NA|TRBV7-9
TGTGCCAGCAGCGCAACAAGTTATAAGAATGAAAAACTGTTTTTT
CASSATSYKNEKLFF
>TRBJ2-5|TRBD1|NA|TRBV7-9
TGTGCCAGCAGCTTAACCCAGGGGGCTGGAGAGACCCAGTACTTC
CASSLTQGAGETQYF
>TRBJ2-4|NA|NA|TRBV29-1
TGCAGCGTTGAAGCAGAGGGGGTCCACATTCAGTACTTC
CSVEAEGVHIQYF
>TRBJ1-2|NA|once|TRBV4-3
TGCGCCAGCAGCCAAGACTCAGGTGGCAATGGCTACACCTTC
CASSQDSGGNGYTF
>TRBJ1-2|NA|NA|TRBV6-1
TGTGCCAGCAGTGAAACCTGGACAGACTATGGCTACACCTTC
CASSETWTDYGYTF
>TRBJ1-2|NA|NA|TRBV6-5
TGTGCCAGCAGTCTCCTCGCAGGGAACTATGGCTACACCTTC
CASSLLAGNYGYTF
>TRBJ1-1|NA|NA|TRBV27
TGTGCCAGCAGTTTACGGGGGGGGGAAGCTTTCTTT
CASSLRGGEAFF
>TRBJ2-2|NA|once|TRBV7-2
TGTGCCAGCACCCTAGGTTTCGGGGAGCTGTTTTTT
CASTLGFGELFF
>TRBJ2-3|TRBD2|NA|TRBV13
TGTGCCAGCAGTACTCGGACGGGCGGGGGAAGAGATACGCAGTATTTT
CASSTRTGGGRDTQYF
>TRBJ1-1|NA|NA|TRBV6-6
TGTGCCAGCAGTTCAGCGGGGAACACTGAAGCTTTCTTT
CASSSAGNTEAFF
>TRBJ2-3|NA|NA|TRBV3-1/TRBV3-2
TGTGCCAGCAGCCAGGAATCGAACTGGGCCGCTAGCACAGATACGCAGTATTTT
CASSQESNWAASTDTQYF
>TRBJ1-2|NA|NA|TRBV19
TGTGCCAGTAGTACGACAGCGTATGGCTACACCTTC
CASSTTAYGYTF
>TRBJ2-5|TRBD1|NA|TRBV5-5
TGTGCCAGCAGCCCCCTAACAGGGGAAGAGACCCAGTACTTC
CASSPLTGEETQYF
>TRBJ1-1|NA|once|TRBV5-6
TGTGCCAGCAGTCAAACCTTGACGGGGAACACTGAAGCTTTCTTT
CASSQTLTGNTEAFF
>TRBJ1-5|TRBD1|NA|TRBV7-2
TGTGCCAGCAGCTGGCAGGGGGCTGATCAGCCCCAGCATTTT
CASSWQGADQPQHF
>TRBJ1-6|NA|NA|TRBV11-1
TGTGCCAGCAGCTTATCGAGTGGTAATTCACCCCTCCACTTT
CASSLSSGNSPLHF
>TRBJ1-1|TRBD1|few|TRBV6-6
TGTGCCAGCAGTTACTCGACAGGGGACACTGAAGCTTTCTTT
CASSYSTGDTEAFF
>TRBJ1-3|NA|NA|TRBV6-5
TGTGCCAGCAGTTTTAGCAACACCATATATTTT
CASSFSNTIYF
>TRBJ2-5|TRBD1|NA|TRBV4-3
TGCGCCAGCAGCTCCCTTGACAGGGTTGGTGAGACCCAGTACTTC
CASSSLDRVGETQYF
>TRBJ2-3|NA|once|TRBV5-4
TGTGCCAGCAGCTTGGGTCAGCAAGCGGATACGCAGTATTTT
CASSLGQQADTQYF
>TRBJ2-6|NA|NA|TRBV6-6
TGTGCCAGCATACCCAGGGATGGGGCCAACGTCCTGACTTTC
CASIPRDGANVLTF
>TRBJ1-6|NA|NA|TRBV5-1
TGCGCCAGCAGCCGGGAGGGGGGATCGGTTTCACCCCTCCACTTT
CASSREGGSVSPLHF
>TRBJ1-2|TRBD1|once|TRBV14
TGTGCCAGCAGCGGACGGACAGGGGGAAACTATGGCTACACCTTC
CASSGRTGGNYGYTF
>TRBJ2-1|TRBD1|NA|TRBV25-1
TGTGCCAGCAATCCCTACTACAGGGGATTCCCCCAAAATGAGCAGTTCTTC
CASNPYYRGFPQNEQFF
>TRBJ1-1|TRBD1|NA|TRBV7-2
TGTGCCAGCAGCTTAGTTCAGGGGGCTGAAGCTTTCTTT
CASSLVQGAEAFF
>TRBJ1-2|TRBD1|NA|TRBV6-6
TGTGCCAGCAGCGGACAGGGGGCAGGCGGCTACACCTTC
CASSGQGAGGYTF
>TRBJ1-6|NA|many|TRBV7-2
TGTGCCAGCAGCTTAGACGGGCCAGGGCTAAGGTCACCCCTCCACTTT
CASSLDGPGLRSPLHF
>TRBJ2-7|NA|few|TRBV3-1/TRBV3-2
TGTGCCAGCAGCCAAGCGGGGAACGAGCAGTACTTC
CASSQAGNEQYF
>TRBJ1-5|TRBD1|NA|TRBV19
TGTGCCAGTAGTATAGAGACAGGGGATATTCAGCCCCAGCATTTT
CASSIETGDIQPQHF
>TRBJ1-6|NA|few|TRBV7-3
TGTGCCAGCAGCTCGGGGTCTTATAATTCACCCCTCCACTTT
CASSSGSYNSPLHF
>TRBJ2-3|TRBD1|NA|TRBV7-2
TGTGCCAGCAGCCGGGACAGGGGAAGAACAGATACGCAGTATTTT
CASSRDRGRTDTQYF
>TRBJ1-2|TRBD1|NA|TRBV6-6
TGTGCCAGCAGTACGACAGGGAACTATGGCTACACCTTC
CASSTTGNYGYTF
>TRBJ2-1|NA|NA|TRBV18
TGTGCCAGCTCACCGTGGACTCGAAAAGATGAGCAGTTCTTC
CASSPWTRKDEQFF
>TRBJ2-2|TRBD2|NA|TRBV6-5
TGTGCCAGCTCCCAGACTAGCGGGGTACCCGGGGAGCTGTTTTTT
CASSQTSGVPGELFF
>TRBJ1-1|TRBD1|NA|TRBV5-4
TGTGCCAGCAGCAGGGACAGGGGAAACACTGAAGCTTTCTTT
CASSRDRGNTEAFF
>TRBJ2-5|TRBD1|NA|TRBV5-1
TGCGCCAGCAGCCTATGGACAGGGACGCCGGAGACCCAGTACTTC
CASSLWTGTPETQYF
>TRBJ1-5|NA|NA|TRBV30
TGTGCCTGGAGTGTACTGAGCAATCAGCCCCAGCATTTT
CAWSVLSNQPQHF
>TRBJ2-1|NA|NA|TRBV19
TGTGCCAGTAGTATAGCTCGTAGCTCCTACAATGAGCAGTTCTTC
CASSIARSSYNEQFF
>TRBJ2-1|TRBD2|NA|TRBV19
TGTGCCAGCAGGGCGGGACTAGCGGGAGGTTTTGCCGATGAGCAGTTCTTC
CASRAGLAGGFADEQFF
>TRBJ1-4|NA|NA|TRBV30
TGTGCCTGGAGTGTATGGGGGGGAAATGAAAAACTGTTTTTT
CAWSVWGGNEKLFF
>TRBJ2-6|TRBD1|NA|TRBV5-1
TGCGCCAGCAGCTTAGCTACAGGGGCCTTCTCTGGGGCCAACGTCCTGACTTTC
CASSLATGAFSGANVLTF
>TRBJ2-3|NA|NA|TRBV30
TGTGCCTGGAAAATCCCGCGCCTGGCGCAGTATTTT
CAWKIPRLAQYF
>TRBJ1-6|NA|NA|TRBV19
TGTGCCAGTAGTATCGGTAATTCACCCCTCCACTTT
CASSIGNSPLHF
>TRBJ2-2|TRBD1|NA|TRBV5-4
TGTGCCAGCAGCTCCCACGCGGGACAGGTTGGGTCCGGGGAGCTGTTTTTT
CASSSHAGQVGSGELFF
>TRBJ1-2|TRBD1|NA|TRBV15
TGTGCCACCAGCAGAGCAGGGACAGGGGGCCTTCTCCGGGCGTATGGCTACACCTTC
CATSRAGTGGLLRAYGYTF
>TRBJ2-1|TRBD2|NA|TRBV11-3
TGTGCCAGCAGCTTAGGTGGGAGGGTCTCCCTAGATGAGCAGTTCTTC
CASSLGGRVSLDEQFF
>TRBJ2-4|TRBD2|NA|TRBV19
TGTGCCAGTGGGGGGGAGGGTCCTTTCGCCAAAAACATTCAGTACTTC
CASGGEGPFAKNIQYF
>TRBJ1-2|TRBD1|NA|TRBV5-1
TGCGCCAGCAGCCCCGGACAGGGGACACAAGGCTACACCTTC
CASSPGQGTQGYTF
>TRBJ1-5|NA|NA|TRBV19
TGTGCCAGTAGTAAAACAGGGAACTATCAGCCCCAGCATTTT
CASSKTGNYQPQHF
>TRBJ2-7|TRBD1|NA|TRBV5-4
TGTGCCAGCAGCTTGTTAGGGGGCGCCTACGAGCAGTACTTC
CASSLLGGAYEQYF
>TRBJ2-2|TRBD1|NA|TRBV2
TGTGCCAGCAGAGGGACAGGGGGCGTTGGGGAGCTGTTTTTT
CASRGTGGVGELFF
>TRBJ1-5|NA|once|TRBV10-3
TGTGCCATCAGTGAGTCGGGGGGGGCGCGTATTCAGCCCCAGCATTTT
CAISESGGARIQPQHF
>TRBJ1-6|NA|NA|TRBV4-3
TGCGCCAGCAGCCTGATGGAGAATTCACCCCTCCACTTT
CASSLMENSPLHF
>TRBJ1-5|NA|NA|TRBV10-2
TGCGCCAGCAGTGTGGGCAGGGCGGATTATCAGCCCCAGCATTTT
CASSVGRADYQPQHF
>TRBJ1-5|NA|NA|TRBV30
TGTGCCTGGAGTGTACGATCGGGGTTAGGCAGTCAGCCCCAGCATTTT
CAWSVRSGLGSQPQHF
>TRBJ1-5|TRBD1|NA|TRBV15
TGTGCCACCAGCAGCCAGACAGGGATTGAGCCCCAGCATTTT
CATSSQTGIEPQHF
>TRBJ1-1|NA|NA|TRBV7-2
TGTGCCAGCAGCTTCTCCCACACTGAAGCTTTCTTT
CASSFSHTEAFF